The 22 T cell receptor beta chains reported below all come from one sample, sequenced in a study of cytomegalovirus exposure and HLA in healthy donors. Sequencing used immunoSEQ multiplex PCR; TCRdb keeps in-frame clones, though not all of them. The repertoire holds 250,000 to 300,000 clones, with 70% to 90% as singletons. Source material: PBMCs. Source of these receptors: a woman aged 18-35 years in good health and CMV-seronegative.

The genes are TRBV13 and TRBJ2-7; a possible D gene is TRBD2 (5 bases). CDR3 length: 13 amino acids. CDR1 and CDR2 (germline): PRHDT, FYEKMQ (reference sequence). V dropped 2 bases and J dropped 3 bases, with 8 bases sitting between them. The CDR3 bases are TGTGCCAGCAGCTTAAACGGGAACTACGAGCAGTACTTC. It codes for CASSLNGNYEQYF.

V usage is TRBV28 and J usage is TRBJ2-7; 10 bases match TRBD1. The V and J ends lost 6 bases and 5 bases, in that order; junction bases with no gene match: 10. The CDR3 is 15 residues long. Germline V gene lookup returns CDR1 MDHEN and CDR2 SYDVKM. CDR3 in amino acids: CASRYRDRGRHEQYF. For the CDR3, the DNA is TGTGCCAGCAGGTACCGGGACAGGGGTCGGCACGAGCAGTACTTC. The variable domain in full, completed from reference TRBV28 and TRBJ2-7, reads DVKVTQSSRYLVKRTGEKVFLECVQDMDHENMFWYRQDPGLGLRLIYFSYDVKMKEKGDIPEGYSVSREKKERFSLILESASTNQTSMYLCASRYRDRGRHEQYFGPGTRLTVT.

The chain links TRBV28 to TRBJ2-7; the match to TRBD2 covers 8 bases. This CDR3 has 15 residues. V was clipped by 2 bases and J by 5 bases; unmatched bases: 8. Germline loops: CDR1 MDHEN, CDR2 SYDVKM. Written as DNA, the CDR3 is TGTGCCAGCAGTTTAGCGGGGGGCCCCAGGAACGAGCAGTACTTC. As protein: CASSLAGGPRNEQYF.

The chain combines TRBV29-1 with TRBJ1-5; 8 bases are shared with TRBD1. Germline assignment: CDR1 SQVTM and CDR2 ANQGSEA. The CDR3 loop spans 14 amino acids. The J segment lost 5 bases and the V segment lost 4 bases, leaving 7 bases of the junction unmatched. The DNA of the CDR3 is TGCAGCGTTGCGACAGGGGCCCGCGATCAGCCCCAGCATTTT. Translated: CSVATGARDQPQHF.

The chain couples TRBV29-1 to TRBJ2-5; 14 bases match TRBD2. This CDR3 region has 15 residues. CDR1 is SQVTM, CDR2 ANQGSEA, per germline. Trimming at V came to 4 bases and at J to 4 bases, leaving 5 bases not matched to a gene. Written as DNA, the CDR3 is TGCAGCGTTGGACTAGCGGGAGGGCCGGGAGAGACCCAGTACTTC. Translating it yields CSVGLAGGPGETQYF. Supplemented by reference TRBV29-1 and TRBJ2-5, the full variable domain reads SAVISQKPSRDICQRGTSLTIQCQVDSQVTMMFWYRQQPGQSLTLIATANQGSEATYESGFVIDKFPISRPNLTFSTLTVSNMSPEDSSIYLCSVGLAGGPGETQYFGPGTRLLVL.

This clone was picked up one time. This chain connects TRBV5-1 to TRBJ1-1; unclear D gene. The germline V and J ends were trimmed by 4 bases and 10 bases, with 11 bases remaining between them. The CDR3 is 11 residues long. Germline V lookup: CDR1 SGHRS, CDR2 YFSETQ. DNA for the CDR3: TGCGCCAGCAGCGACGGGTTTGGAGCTTTCTTT. This encodes CASSDGFGAFF.

V is TRBV5-1 and J is TRBJ1-1; no clear D gene. CDR3 length equals 12 residues. With 4 bases removed from V and 4 bases from J, the gap between germline ends came to 8 bases. Looked up from germline, CDR1 is SGHRS and CDR2 is YFSETQ. The CDR3 region is CASSRPSTEAFF. The CDR3 bases are TGCGCCAGCAGCCGGCCTAGCACTGAAGCTTTCTTT.

The genes are TRBV19 and TRBJ1-2; D gene uncertain. CDR1 and CDR2 from the germline V gene are LNHDA and SQIVND (reference sequence). The V gene lost 3 bases and the J gene lost 6 bases, with 8 bases spanning the gap. CDR3 length: 12 residues. The CDR3 spells CASSIGVDGYTF. The CDR3 coding sequence is TGTGCCAGTAGTATCGGGGTCGATGGCTACACCTTC.

The chain recombines TRBV11-2 with TRBJ2-7; tentatively, D is TRBD1 (6 bases). The germline V and J ends were trimmed by 5 bases and 4 bases, with 9 bases remaining between them. The CDR3 length is 12 residues. In germline, CDR1 is SGHAT, CDR2 FQNNGV. The CDR3 spells CASSRGGYEQYF. In DNA, the CDR3 is TGTGCCAGCAGCCGAGGGGGTTACGAGCAGTACTTC.

The V call is TRBV5-1, the J call TRBJ1-3; the D gene is possibly TRBD1 (5 bases). The CDR3 sequence is 14 residues long. Trimming took off 2 bases at V and 4 bases at J, with 10 bases between the two ends. Germline CDR1 reads SGHRS; CDR2 reads YFSETQ. CDR3 bases: TGCGCCAGCAGCTTATTGGCAGGGGGAAACACCATATATTTT. It is translated as CASSLLAGGNTIYF.

This sequence joins TRBV30 and TRBJ1-5; a weak D match, TRBD1 (6 bases). Germline V CDR1 and CDR2: GTSNPN, SVGIG (reference sequence). The CDR3 covers 13 residues. V lost 7 bases to trimming and J lost 2 bases, with 12 bases between them. CDR3 region: CASRGLGNQPQHF. In DNA, the CDR3 is TGTGCCTCCAGGGGTTTGGGCAATCAGCCCCAGCATTTT.

This clone was counted between two and nine times. The chain joins TRBV4-1 to TRBJ1-6, with 10 bases identical to TRBD1. V gave up 4 bases and J gave up 8 bases; unmatched junction bases: 8. Germline V gives CDR1 MGHRA, CDR2 YSYEKL. The CDR3 length is 16 residues. CDR3 in DNA: TGCGCCAGCAGCCGGGACCGGGACAGGGGATATTCACCCCTCCACTTT. As protein: CASSRDRDRGYSPLHF.

The genes are TRBV11-3 and TRBJ2-7, with TRBD2 matching 10 bases. Germline V CDR1 and CDR2: SGHNT, YENEEA. V dropped 1 base and J dropped 5; count of bases not matched to a gene: 11. CDR3 length: 17 amino acids. In DNA form, the CDR3 reads TGTGCCAGCAGCTTAGTATCGGCTAGCGGGAGCAACAACGAGCAGTACTTC. It encodes CASSLVSASGSNNEQYF.

The rearrangement links TRBV6-5 to TRBJ1-4; 7 bases line up with TRBD1. Germline V gives CDR1 MNHEY, CDR2 SVGAGI. This CDR3 comprises 15 residues. Trimming at V came to 4 bases and at J to 8 bases, leaving 10 bases not matched to a gene. The CDR3 loop reads CASSSEGAREEKLFF. CDR3 DNA: TGTGCCAGCAGTTCCGAGGGGGCAAGGGAGGAAAAACTGTTTTTT.

The rearrangement uses TRBV28 and TRBJ1-2, with 8 bases lining up with TRBD1. Germline trimming cut 2 bases from V and 4 bases from J; bases unmatched to any gene: 3. Germline CDR1 is MDHEN and CDR2 is SYDVKM. The CDR3 length is 14 residues. The DNA for the CDR3 is TGTGCCAGCAGTTTACGGACAGGGCTCTATGGCTACACCTTC. Translation: CASSLRTGLYGYTF.

The rearrangement joins TRBV5-1 to TRBJ1-2, with TRBD1 matching over 8 bases. The V gene's germline CDR1 is SGHRS and CDR2 YFSETQ. This CDR3 is 14 amino acids long. Germline trimming cut 4 bases from V and 8 bases from J; bases unmatched to any gene: 10. CDR3 protein: CASSPQDREDGYTF. DNA of the CDR3: TGCGCCAGCAGCCCCCAGGACAGGGAGGACGGCTACACCTTC.

The chain recombines TRBV2 with TRBJ1-4, with 7 bases matching TRBD1. J lost 4 bases, V lost 6 bases, and 8 bases had no gene match. Germline V gene lookup returns CDR1 SNHLY and CDR2 FYNNEI. The CDR3 is 15 amino acids. In DNA form, the CDR3 reads TGTGCCAGCAGCTACACAGGGGAGTTTAATGAAAAACTGTTTTTT. Its translation: CASSYTGEFNEKLFF. Full variable domain (missing parts from reference TRBV2 and TRBJ1-4): EPEVTQTPSHQVTQMGQEVILRCVPISNHLYFYWYRQILGQKVEFLVSFYNNEISEKSEIFDDQFSVERPDGSNFTLKIRSTKLEDSAMYFCASSYTGEFNEKLFFGSGTQLSVL.

The chain recombines TRBV4-3 with TRBJ1-6; D gene unclear. The V gene lost 0 bases and the J gene lost 4 bases, with 16 bases spanning the gap. The CDR3 has 18 amino acids. Germline lookup yields CDR1 LGHNA and CDR2 YSLEER. The CDR3 bases are TGCGCCAGCAGCCAAGATCCTCCAGTCGCCTCTTATAATTCACCCCTCCACTTT. Translating gives CASSQDPPVASYNSPLHF.

V and J are TRBV4-1 and TRBJ2-5, with 7 positions matching TRBD1. Germline CDR1 is MGHRA and CDR2 is YSYEKL. V lost 4 bases, J lost 2 bases, and 10 bases stayed unmatched. CDR3 size: 16 residues. CDR3 sequence (DNA): TGCGCCAGCAGCCGAAAAAGGCTGGGACAGCAAGAGACCCAGTACTTC. It translates to CASSRKRLGQQETQYF.

The chain links TRBV9 to TRBJ2-1; 10 bases map to TRBD1. Germline V CDR1 and CDR2: SGDLS, YYNGEE. CDR3 length: 17 residues. Trimming cost V 3 bases and J 8 bases; bases outside gene matches: 14. The CDR3 coding sequence is TGTGCCAGCAGCGCCTTCCCCGGGACAGGGGTGGTCGATGAGCAGTTCTTC. It yields the protein CASSAFPGTGVVDEQFF. The whole variable domain, remainder taken from reference TRBV9 and TRBJ2-1, is DSGVTQTPKHLITATGQRVTLRCSPRSGDLSVYWYQQSLDQGLQFLIQYYNGEERAKGNILERFSAQQFPDLHSELNLSSLELGDSALYFCASSAFPGTGVVDEQFFGPGTRLTVL.

The DNA of the CDR3 is TGCGCCAGCAGCTTGGGCGACAGGGAGCATGGCTACACCTTC. Translation gives CASSLGDREHGYTF. The chain carries TRBV5-1 and TRBJ1-2; 7 nucleotides agree with TRBD1. The germline V gene encodes CDR1 SGHRS and CDR2 YFSETQ. CDR3 length equals 14 residues. J lost 6 bases, V lost 0 bases, and 5 bases had no gene match.

Of note for this clone: One junction end does not reproduce the germline sequence, and a read error may be involved. V and J are TRBV7-7 and TRBJ2-1, with 14 positions matching TRBD2. Looked up from germline, CDR1 is SSHAT and CDR2 is FNYEAQ (reference sequence). The CDR3 spans 15 residues. The CDR3 DNA reads TGTGCTAGCAGCTTAGGGACTAGCGGGGGCAATGAGCAGTTCTTC. Translating gives CASSLGTSGGNEQFF. The complete variable domain, with remaining parts taken from reference TRBV7-7 and TRBJ2-1, reads GAGVSQSPRYKVTKRGQDVTLRCDPISSHATLYWYQQALGQGPEFLTYFNYEAQPDKSGLPSDRFSAERPEGSISTLTIQRTEQRDSAMYRCASSLGTSGGNEQFFGPGTRLTVL.